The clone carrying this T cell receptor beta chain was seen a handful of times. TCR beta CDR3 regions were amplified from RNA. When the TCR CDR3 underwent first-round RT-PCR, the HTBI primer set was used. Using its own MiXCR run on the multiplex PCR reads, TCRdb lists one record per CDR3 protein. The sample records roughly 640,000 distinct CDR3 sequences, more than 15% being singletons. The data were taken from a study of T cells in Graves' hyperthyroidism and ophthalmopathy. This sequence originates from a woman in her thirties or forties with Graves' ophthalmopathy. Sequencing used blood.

The CDR3: CSARRREGATDTQYF. DNA of the CDR3: TGCAGTGCTAGAAGGCGGGAGGGGGCCACAGATACGCAGTATTTT. This chain uses TRBV20-1 with TRBJ2-3, with 9 positions matching TRBD2. Germline V gene lookup returns CDR1 DFQATT and CDR2 SNEGSKA (reference sequence). The CDR3 runs 15 residues. Unmatched junction bases numbered 5, after V lost 2 bases and J lost 2 bases.